Below, 6 T cell receptor beta chains from the same sample are listed, as sequenced in a study of T cell responses to AZD1222 COVID-19 vaccine. Assay used: immunoSEQ multiplex PCR; TCRdb lists only in-frame clones, some missing. Among 150,000 to 190,000 clones listed, more than 85% were seen once. Source: peripheral blood, taken after recovery from COVID-19. The receptor set was obtained from an adult who had recovered from COVID-19.

This clone was detected only once. The J gene is TRBJ2-1, the V gene TRBV28; 8 positions agree with TRBD2. CDR1 and CDR2 (germline): MDHEN, SYDVKM. The length of the CDR3 is 17 residues. The V gene end was trimmed by 5 bases and the J gene end by 1 base; junction bases not matched to a gene: 10. CDR3 loop: CASSPVRVAGSYNEQFF. The CDR3 region has the DNA TGTGCCAGCAGTCCGGTTCGAGTAGCGGGGTCCTACAATGAGCAGTTCTTC.

The V and J genes are TRBV7-2 and TRBJ2-1; no clear D. Between the trimmed V and J ends, which lost 3 bases and 10 bases, there was a span of 10 bases. This CDR3 comprises 12 residues. CDR1 is SGHTA, CDR2 FQGNSA, per germline. The DNA for the CDR3 is TGTGCCAGCAGCTTGAATCTCGGGGAGCAGTTCTTC. It codes for CASSLNLGEQFF.

V and J are TRBV5-1 and TRBJ2-7; the D is unclear. Germline V CDR1 and CDR2: SGHRS, YFSETQ. This CDR3 has 13 residues. The V end was cut by 0 bases, the J end by 3 bases, with 7 bases between. In nucleotides, the CDR3 is TGCGCCAGCAGCTTGGATGGAGACTACGAGCAGTACTTC. Protein sequence: CASSLDGDYEQYF.

The genes are TRBV12-3 or TRBV12-4 and TRBJ2-1; 8 nucleotides match TRBD1. CDR3 length equals 13 residues. Unmatched junction bases numbered 6, after V lost 5 bases and J lost 9 bases. CDR3 sequence reads: CASSPQDRAEQFF. CDR3 nucleotides: TGTGCCAGCAGTCCCCAGGACAGGGCTGAGCAGTTCTTC.

V usage is TRBV5-1 and J usage is TRBJ2-7; 11 nucleotides match TRBD2. Germline loops: CDR1 SGHRS, CDR2 YFSETQ. The CDR3 spans 14 residues. V lost 5 bases to trimming and J lost 3 bases; unmatched junction nucleotides: 4. Here the CDR3 DNA reads TGCGCCAGCAGTTCCGGGACTAGCGGCTACGAGCAGTACTTC. Translating it yields CASSSGTSGYEQYF.

The chain has TRBV9 and TRBJ1-1; D is ambiguous. The CDR3 length is 13 residues. Germline V gene lookup returns CDR1 SGDLS and CDR2 YYNGEE. Trimming removed 0 bases from V and 8 bases from J, with 11 bases in between. The chain's CDR3 is CASSVEEQTEAFF. CDR3 DNA sequence: TGTGCCAGCAGCGTAGAAGAGCAAACCGAAGCTTTCTTT.